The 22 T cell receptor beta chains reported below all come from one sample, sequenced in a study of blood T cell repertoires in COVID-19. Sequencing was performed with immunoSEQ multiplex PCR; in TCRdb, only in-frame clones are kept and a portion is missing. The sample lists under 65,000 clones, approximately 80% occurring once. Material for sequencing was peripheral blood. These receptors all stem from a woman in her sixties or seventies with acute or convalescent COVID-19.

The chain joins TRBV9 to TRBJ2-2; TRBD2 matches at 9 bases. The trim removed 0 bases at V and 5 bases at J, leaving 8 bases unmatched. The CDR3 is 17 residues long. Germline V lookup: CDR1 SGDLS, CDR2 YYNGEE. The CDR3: CASSVEARGGLTGELFF. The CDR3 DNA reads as TGTGCCAGCAGCGTAGAGGCGCGGGGGGGCCTAACCGGGGAGCTGTTTTTT.

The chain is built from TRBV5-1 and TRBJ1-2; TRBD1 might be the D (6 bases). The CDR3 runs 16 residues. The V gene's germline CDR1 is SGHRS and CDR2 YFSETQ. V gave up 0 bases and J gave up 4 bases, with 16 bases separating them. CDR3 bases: TGCGCCAGCAGCTTGGGGTCCGGGACGGACAGCTATGGCTACACCTTC. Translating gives CASSLGSGTDSYGYTF.

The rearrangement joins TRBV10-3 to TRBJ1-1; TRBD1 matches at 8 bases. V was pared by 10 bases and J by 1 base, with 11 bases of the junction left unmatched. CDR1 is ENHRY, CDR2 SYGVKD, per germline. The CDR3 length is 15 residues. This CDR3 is CATEGLQGANTEAFF. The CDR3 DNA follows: TGTGCCACCGAGGGGCTGCAGGGGGCGAACACTGAAGCTTTCTTT.

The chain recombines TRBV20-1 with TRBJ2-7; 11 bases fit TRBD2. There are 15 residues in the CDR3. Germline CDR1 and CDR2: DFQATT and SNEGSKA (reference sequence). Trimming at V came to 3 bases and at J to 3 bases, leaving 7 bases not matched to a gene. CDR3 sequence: CSASPSSGGHYEQYF. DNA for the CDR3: TGCAGTGCTAGTCCTTCTAGCGGGGGGCACTACGAGCAGTACTTC.

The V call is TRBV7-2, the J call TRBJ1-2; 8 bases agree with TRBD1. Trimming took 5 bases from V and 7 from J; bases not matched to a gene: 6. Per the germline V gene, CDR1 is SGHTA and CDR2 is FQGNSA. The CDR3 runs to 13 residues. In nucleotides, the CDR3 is TGTGCCAGCAGCCAACCAGGGGGCGGTGGCTACACCTTC. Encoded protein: CASSQPGGGGYTF.

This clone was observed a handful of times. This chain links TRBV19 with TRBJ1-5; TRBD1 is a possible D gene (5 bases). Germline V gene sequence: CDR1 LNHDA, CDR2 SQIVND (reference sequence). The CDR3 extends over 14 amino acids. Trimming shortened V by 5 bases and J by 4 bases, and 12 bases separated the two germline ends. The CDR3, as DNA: TGTGCCAGTAGTGTCACAGGTCTGAATCAGCCCCAGCATTTT. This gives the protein CASSVTGLNQPQHF.

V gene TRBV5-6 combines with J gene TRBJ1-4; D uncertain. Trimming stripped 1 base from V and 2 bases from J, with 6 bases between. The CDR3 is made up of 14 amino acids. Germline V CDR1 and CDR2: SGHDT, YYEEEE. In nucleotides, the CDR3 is TGTGCCAGCAGCTTGTCCCAGACTAATGAAAAACTGTTTTTT. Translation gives CASSLSQTNEKLFF. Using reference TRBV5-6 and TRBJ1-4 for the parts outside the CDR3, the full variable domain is DAGVTQSPTHLIKTRGQQVTLRCSPKSGHDTVSWYQQALGQGPQFIFQYYEEEERQRGNFPDRFSGHQFPNYSSELNVNALLLGDSALYLCASSLSQTNEKLFFGSGTQLSVL.

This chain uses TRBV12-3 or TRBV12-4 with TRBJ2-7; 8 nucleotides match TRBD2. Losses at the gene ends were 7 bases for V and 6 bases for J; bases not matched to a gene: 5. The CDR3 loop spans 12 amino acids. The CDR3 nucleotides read TGTGCCAGCACCACCGGGGGGGGCGAGCAGTACTTC. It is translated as CASTTGGGEQYF.

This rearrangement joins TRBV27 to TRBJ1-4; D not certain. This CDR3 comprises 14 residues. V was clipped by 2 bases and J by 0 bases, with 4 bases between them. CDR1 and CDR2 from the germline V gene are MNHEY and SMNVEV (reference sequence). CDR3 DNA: TGTGCCAGCAGTTTAAGAGCAACTAATGAAAAACTGTTTTTT. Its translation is CASSLRATNEKLFF.

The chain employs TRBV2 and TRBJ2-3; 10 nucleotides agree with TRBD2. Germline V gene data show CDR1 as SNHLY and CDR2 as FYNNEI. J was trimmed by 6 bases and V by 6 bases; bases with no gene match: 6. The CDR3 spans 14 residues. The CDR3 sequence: CASSGLADRDTQYF. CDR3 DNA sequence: TGTGCCAGCAGCGGACTAGCGGATAGGGATACGCAGTATTTT.

The CDR3 nucleotides read TGTGCCAGCAACCCGACAGGGGGACCTGAAGCTTTCTTT. Its translation is CASNPTGGPEAFF. The rearrangement uses TRBV6-5 and TRBJ1-1; 9 nucleotides align to TRBD1. The length of the CDR3 is 13 residues. The germline V gene has CDR1 MNHEY and CDR2 SVGAGI. V shed 7 bases and J 6 bases; nucleotides not matched to a gene: 6.

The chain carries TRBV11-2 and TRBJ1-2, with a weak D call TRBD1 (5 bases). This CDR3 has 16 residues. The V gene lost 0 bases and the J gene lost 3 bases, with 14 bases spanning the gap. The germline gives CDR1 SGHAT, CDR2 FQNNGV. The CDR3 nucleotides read TGTGCCAGCAGCTTAGAAGGGGTAGGGTGGGACTATGGCTACACCTTC. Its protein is CASSLEGVGWDYGYTF.

CDR3 bases: TGTGCCAGCAGCCCCGGACAGGGGGCGCGGGGTGGCTACACCTTC. Its translation: CASSPGQGARGGYTF. The rearrangement joins TRBV28 to TRBJ1-2, with 11 bases that match TRBD1. The ends lost 6 bases at V and 7 bases at J; junction bases unmatched: 10. Germline assignment: CDR1 MDHEN and CDR2 SYDVKM. This CDR3 has 15 amino acids.

CDR3 DNA: TGTGCCTGGAGTGTGGGGGGACAGGCGGACGAGCAGTACTTC. This translates into CAWSVGGQADEQYF. The chain uses TRBV30 and TRBJ2-7; 8 positions agree with TRBD1. Trimming took 0 bases from V and 5 from J; bases not matched to a gene: 6. Per the germline V gene, CDR1 is GTSNPN and CDR2 is SVGIG (reference sequence). The CDR3 has 14 amino acids. Supplemented by reference TRBV30 and TRBJ2-7, the full variable domain reads SQTIHQWPATLVQPVGSPLSLECTVEGTSNPNLYWYRQAAGRGLQLLFYSVGIGQISSEVPQNLSASRPQDRQFILSSKKLLLSDSGFYLCAWSVGGQADEQYFGPGTRLTVT.

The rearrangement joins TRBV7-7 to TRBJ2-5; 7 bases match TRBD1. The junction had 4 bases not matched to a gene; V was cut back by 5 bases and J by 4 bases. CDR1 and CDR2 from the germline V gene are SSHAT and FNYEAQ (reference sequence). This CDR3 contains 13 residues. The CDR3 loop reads CASSVDRAETQYF. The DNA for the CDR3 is TGTGCCAGCAGCGTAGACAGGGCAGAGACCCAGTACTTC.

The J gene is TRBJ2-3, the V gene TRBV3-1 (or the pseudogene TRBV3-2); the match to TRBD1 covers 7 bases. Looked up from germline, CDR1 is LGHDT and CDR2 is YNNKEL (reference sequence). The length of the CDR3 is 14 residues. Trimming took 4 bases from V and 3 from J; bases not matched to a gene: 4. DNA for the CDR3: TGTGCCAGCAGCCCCGCGGACAGGACAGATACGCAGTATTTT. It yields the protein CASSPADRTDTQYF.

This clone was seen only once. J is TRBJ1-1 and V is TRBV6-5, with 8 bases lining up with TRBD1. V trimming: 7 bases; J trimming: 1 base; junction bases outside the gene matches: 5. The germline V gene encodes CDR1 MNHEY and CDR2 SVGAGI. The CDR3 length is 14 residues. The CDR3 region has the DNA TGTGCCAGCACCGGACAGGGAGGGAACACTGAAGCTTTCTTT. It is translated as CASTGQGGNTEAFF.

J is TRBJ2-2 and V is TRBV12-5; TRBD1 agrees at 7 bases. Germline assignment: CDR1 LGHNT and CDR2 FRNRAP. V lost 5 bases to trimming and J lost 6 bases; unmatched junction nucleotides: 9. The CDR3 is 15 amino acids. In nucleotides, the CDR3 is TGTGCTAGTGGTACGGGACAGTTTGTCGCCGGGGAGCTGTTTTTT. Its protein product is CASGTGQFVAGELFF.

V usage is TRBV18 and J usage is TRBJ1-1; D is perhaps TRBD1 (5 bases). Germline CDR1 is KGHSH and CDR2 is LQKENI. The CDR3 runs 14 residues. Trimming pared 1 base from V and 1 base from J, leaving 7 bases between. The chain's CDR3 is CASSPQGANTEAFF. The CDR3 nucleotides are TGTGCCAGCTCACCACAAGGGGCGAACACTGAAGCTTTCTTT.

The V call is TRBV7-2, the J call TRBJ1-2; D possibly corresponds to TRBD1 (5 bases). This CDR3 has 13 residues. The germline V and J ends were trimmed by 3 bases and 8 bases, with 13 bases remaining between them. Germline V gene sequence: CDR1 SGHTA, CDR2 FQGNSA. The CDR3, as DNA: TGTGCCAGCAGCTTGGACGGCCAGGGCGGCTACACCTTC. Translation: CASSLDGQGGYTF.

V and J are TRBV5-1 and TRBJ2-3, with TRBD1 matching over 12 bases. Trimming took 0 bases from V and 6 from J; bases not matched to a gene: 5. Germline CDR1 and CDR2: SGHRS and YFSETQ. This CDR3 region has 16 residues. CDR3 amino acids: CASSLGGQGAIDTQYF. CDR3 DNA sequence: TGCGCCAGCAGCTTGGGGGGACAGGGGGCGATTGATACGCAGTATTTT.

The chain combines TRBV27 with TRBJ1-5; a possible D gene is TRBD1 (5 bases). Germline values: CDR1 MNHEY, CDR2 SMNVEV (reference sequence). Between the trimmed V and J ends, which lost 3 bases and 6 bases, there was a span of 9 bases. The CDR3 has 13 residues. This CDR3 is CASSFGRGQPQHF. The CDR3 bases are TGTGCCAGCAGTTTTGGGAGGGGTCAGCCCCAGCATTTT.